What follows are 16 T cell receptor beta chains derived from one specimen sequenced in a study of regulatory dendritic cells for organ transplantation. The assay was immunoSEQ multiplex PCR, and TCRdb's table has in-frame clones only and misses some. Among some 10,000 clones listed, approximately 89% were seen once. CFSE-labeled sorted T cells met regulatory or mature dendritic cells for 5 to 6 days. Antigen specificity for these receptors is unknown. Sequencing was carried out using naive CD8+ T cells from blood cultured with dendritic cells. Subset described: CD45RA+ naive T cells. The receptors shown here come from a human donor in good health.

As DNA, the CDR3 is TGTGCCAGTAGTGCTGGGTACAGCCCCGTGTACGAGCAGTACTTC. It codes for CASSAGYSPVYEQYF. The chain recombines TRBV19 with TRBJ2-7; D remains ambiguous. CDR1 is LNHDA, CDR2 SQIVND, per germline (reference sequence). V shed 5 bases and J shed 4 bases, with 18 bases lying between them. The CDR3 has 15 residues. The whole variable domain, remainder taken from reference TRBV19 and TRBJ2-7, is DGGITQSPKYLFRKEGQNVTLSCEQNLNHDAMYWYRQDPGQGLRLIYYSQIVNDFQKGDIAEGYSVSREKKESFPLTVTSAQKNPTAFYLCASSAGYSPVYEQYFGPGTRLTVT.

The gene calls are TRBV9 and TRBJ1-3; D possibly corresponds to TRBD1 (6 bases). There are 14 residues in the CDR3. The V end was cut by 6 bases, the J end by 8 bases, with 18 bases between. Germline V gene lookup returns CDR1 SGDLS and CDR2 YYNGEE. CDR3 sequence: CASTPGSQGDTIYF. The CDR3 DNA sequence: TGTGCCAGCACCCCCGGGTCACAGGGCGACACCATATATTTT.

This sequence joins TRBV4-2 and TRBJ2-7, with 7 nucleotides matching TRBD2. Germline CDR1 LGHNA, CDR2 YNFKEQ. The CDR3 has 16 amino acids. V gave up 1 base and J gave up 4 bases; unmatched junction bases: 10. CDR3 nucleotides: TGTGCCAGCAGCCAAGGGGAGGGTCTATTGTGGTACGAGCAGTACTTC. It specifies CASSQGEGLLWYEQYF.

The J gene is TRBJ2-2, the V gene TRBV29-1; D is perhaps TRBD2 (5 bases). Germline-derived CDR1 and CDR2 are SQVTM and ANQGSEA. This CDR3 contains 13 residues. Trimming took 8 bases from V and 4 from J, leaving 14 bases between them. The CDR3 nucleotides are TGCAGCTTCCGGACTGCGTTCACCGGGGAGCTGTTTTTT. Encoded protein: CSFRTAFTGELFF.

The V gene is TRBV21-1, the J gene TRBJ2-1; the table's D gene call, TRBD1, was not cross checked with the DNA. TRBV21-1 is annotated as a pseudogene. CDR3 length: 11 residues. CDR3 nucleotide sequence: TGTGCCAGATCCTTCAGGGGTGAGCAGTTCTTC. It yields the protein CARSFRGEQFF.

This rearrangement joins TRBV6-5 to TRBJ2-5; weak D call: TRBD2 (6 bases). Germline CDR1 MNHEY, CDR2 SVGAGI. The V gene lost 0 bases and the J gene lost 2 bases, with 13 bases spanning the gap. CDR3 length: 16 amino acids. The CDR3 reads CASSYSGGFGQETQYF. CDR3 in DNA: TGTGCCAGCAGTTACTCGGGGGGATTCGGACAAGAGACCCAGTACTTC.

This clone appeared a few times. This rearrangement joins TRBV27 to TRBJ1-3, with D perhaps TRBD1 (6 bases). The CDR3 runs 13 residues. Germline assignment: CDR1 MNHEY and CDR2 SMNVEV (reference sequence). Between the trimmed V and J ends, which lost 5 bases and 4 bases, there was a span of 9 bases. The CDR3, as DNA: TGTGCCAGCAGTATGGACAGAGGAAACACCATATATTTT. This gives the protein CASSMDRGNTIYF.

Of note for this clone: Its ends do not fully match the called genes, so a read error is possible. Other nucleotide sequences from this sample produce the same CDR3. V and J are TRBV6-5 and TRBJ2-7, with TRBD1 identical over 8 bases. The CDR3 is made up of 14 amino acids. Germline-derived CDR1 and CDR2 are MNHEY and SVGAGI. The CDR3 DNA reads TGTGCCAGCAGCCCCGGGACAGGAAACTACGAGCAATACTTC. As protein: CASSPGTGNYEQYF.

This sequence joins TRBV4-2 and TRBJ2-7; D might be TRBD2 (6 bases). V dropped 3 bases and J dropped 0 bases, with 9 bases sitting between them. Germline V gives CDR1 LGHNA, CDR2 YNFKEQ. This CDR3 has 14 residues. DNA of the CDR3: TGTGCCAGCAGCCATGGCGGGAACTCCTACGAGCAGTACTTC. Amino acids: CASSHGGNSYEQYF.

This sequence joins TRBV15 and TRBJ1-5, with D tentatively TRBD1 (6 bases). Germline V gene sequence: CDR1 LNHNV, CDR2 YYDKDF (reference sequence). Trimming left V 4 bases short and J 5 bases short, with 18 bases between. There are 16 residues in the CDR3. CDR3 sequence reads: CATSILTGSLDQPQHF. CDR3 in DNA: TGTGCCACCAGCATCTTAACAGGGAGTTTGGATCAGCCCCAGCATTTT.

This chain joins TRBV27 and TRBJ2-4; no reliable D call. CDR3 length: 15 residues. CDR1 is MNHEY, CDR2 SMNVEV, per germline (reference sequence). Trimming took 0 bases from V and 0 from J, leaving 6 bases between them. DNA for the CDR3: TGTGCCAGCAGTTTATCGGCTAGAGCCAAAAACATTCAGTACTTC. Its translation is CASSLSARAKNIQYF.

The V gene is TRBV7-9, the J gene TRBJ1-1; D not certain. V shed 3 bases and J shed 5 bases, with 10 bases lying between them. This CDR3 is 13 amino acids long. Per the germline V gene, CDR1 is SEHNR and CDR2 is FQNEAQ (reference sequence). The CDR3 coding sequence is TGTGCCAGCAGCTTTTTTTCACGGACTGAAGCTTTCTTT. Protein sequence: CASSFFSRTEAFF. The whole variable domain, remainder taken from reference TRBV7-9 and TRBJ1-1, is DTGVSQNPRHKITKRGQNVTFRCDPISEHNRLYWYRQTLGQGPEFLTYFQNEAQLEKSRLLSDRFSAERPKGSFSTLEIQRTEQGDSAMYLCASSFFSRTEAFFGQGTRLTVV.

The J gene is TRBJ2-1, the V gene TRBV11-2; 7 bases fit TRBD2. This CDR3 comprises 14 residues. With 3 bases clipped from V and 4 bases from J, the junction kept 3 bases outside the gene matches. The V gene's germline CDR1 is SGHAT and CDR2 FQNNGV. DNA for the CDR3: TGTGCCAGCAGCTTGCGACTAGCATACAATGAGCAGTTCTTC. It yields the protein CASSLRLAYNEQFF.

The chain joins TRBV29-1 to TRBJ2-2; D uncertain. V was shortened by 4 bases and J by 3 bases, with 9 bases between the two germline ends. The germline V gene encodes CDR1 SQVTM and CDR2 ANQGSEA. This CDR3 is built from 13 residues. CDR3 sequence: CSVVWQDTGELFF. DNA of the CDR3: TGCAGCGTTGTTTGGCAAGACACCGGGGAGCTGTTTTTT.

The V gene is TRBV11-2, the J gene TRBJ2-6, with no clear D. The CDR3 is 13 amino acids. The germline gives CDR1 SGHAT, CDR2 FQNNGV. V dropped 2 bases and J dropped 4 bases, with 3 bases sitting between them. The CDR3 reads CASSLSGANVLTF. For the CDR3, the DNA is TGTGCCAGCAGCTTATCCGGGGCCAACGTCCTGACTTTC.

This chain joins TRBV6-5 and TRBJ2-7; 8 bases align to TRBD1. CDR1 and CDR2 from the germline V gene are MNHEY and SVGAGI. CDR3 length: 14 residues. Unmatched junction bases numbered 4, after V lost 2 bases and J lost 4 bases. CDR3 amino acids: CASSYRDRRYEQYF. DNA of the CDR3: TGTGCCAGCAGTTACCGGGACAGGCGGTACGAGCAGTACTTC.